The 22 T cell receptor beta chains presented below share a single source sample, sequenced in a study of ipilimumab plus nivolumab after autologous stem cell transplantation. Assay used: immunoSEQ multiplex PCR; TCRdb lists only in-frame clones, some missing. Here the sample spans some 87,000 clones, 75% to 85% being singletons. Sequences were derived from PBMCs, sampled in a trial of ipilimumab plus nivolumab as post-transplant consolidation. Receptor source: a male donor with diffuse large B-cell lymphoma.

J is TRBJ2-2 and V is TRBV11-3, with D possibly being TRBD2 (8 bases). Germline V gene sequence: CDR1 SGHNT, CDR2 YENEEA. There are 17 residues in the CDR3. Trimming took 4 bases from V and 2 from J, leaving 17 bases between them. CDR3 loop: CASSSGGRGQNTGELFF. The CDR3 nucleotides are TGTGCCAGCAGCTCGGGAGGGAGGGGGCAAAACACCGGGGAGCTGTTTTTT.

V is TRBV5-4 and J is TRBJ1-6; maybe TRBD1 (5 bases). The V end was cut by 7 bases, the J end by 8 bases, with 10 bases between. There are 12 residues in the CDR3. Germline V gene data show CDR1 as SGHNT and CDR2 as YYREEE (reference sequence). CDR3 region: CASRDGDSPLHF. The CDR3 DNA reads TGTGCCAGCCGGGACGGAGATTCACCCCTCCACTTT.

The chain is built from TRBV5-4 and TRBJ2-2; D tentatively fits TRBD1 or TRBD2 (5 bases each). CDR3 size: 16 residues. V lost 1 base to trimming and J lost 5 bases, with 15 bases between them. In germline, CDR1 is SGHNT, CDR2 YYREEE (reference sequence). CDR3 loop: CASSLWGSRGTGELFF. The CDR3 region has the DNA TGTGCCAGCAGCTTGTGGGGCAGTCGAGGGACCGGGGAGCTGTTTTTT.

The chain links TRBV27 to TRBJ2-1; unclear D gene. The CDR3 runs 12 residues. Trimming shortened V by 5 bases and J by 10 bases, and 12 bases separated the two germline ends. Germline V CDR1 and CDR2: MNHEY, SMNVEV (reference sequence). The chain's CDR3 is CASSPQLNEQFF. The CDR3 DNA reads as TGTGCCAGCAGTCCCCAACTTAACGAGCAGTTCTTC.

The chain is built from TRBV6-6 and TRBJ2-5; D gene ambiguous. Trimming shortened V by 7 bases and J by 0 bases, and 3 bases separated the two germline ends. Germline V gene data show CDR1 as MNHNY and CDR2 as SVGAGI (reference sequence). The CDR3 loop spans 11 amino acids. This chain's CDR3 is CASTYQETQYF. The DNA for the CDR3 is TGTGCCAGCACCTACCAAGAGACCCAGTACTTC.

The chain links TRBV19 to TRBJ1-2; maybe TRBD1 (6 bases). CDR1 and CDR2 (germline): LNHDA, SQIVND (reference sequence). Trimming stripped 3 bases from V and 7 bases from J, with 12 bases between. This CDR3 has 13 residues. This CDR3 reads CASSITGTVGYTF. In DNA form, the CDR3 reads TGTGCCAGTAGTATTACAGGGACGGTTGGCTACACCTTC.

This clone was observed a few times. V usage is TRBV6-4 and J usage is TRBJ1-2; D ambiguous. The V gene's germline CDR1 is MRHNA and CDR2 SNTAGT. V was cut by 3 bases and J by 5 bases, with 16 bases left in between. The CDR3 contains 15 residues. CDR3 region: CASSEGPGGIYGYTF. The CDR3 nucleotides are TGTGCCAGCAGTGAGGGTCCAGGCGGGATTTATGGCTACACCTTC.

This chain links TRBV5-4 with TRBJ2-7; TRBD2 matches at 7 bases. The CDR3 runs 15 residues. The J segment lost 2 bases and the V segment lost 1 base, leaving 6 bases of the junction unmatched. Germline V gene data show CDR1 as SGHNT and CDR2 as YYREEE (reference sequence). Written as DNA, the CDR3 is TGTGCCAGCAGCTTGTCTTCAGGGACTACCTACGAGCAGTACTTC. This encodes CASSLSSGTTYEQYF.

The CDR3 protein is CASSPRDRGSNTEAFF. The CDR3 nucleotides are TGTGCCAGCAGTCCCCGGGACAGGGGATCGAACACTGAAGCTTTCTTT. The J gene is TRBJ1-1, the V gene TRBV6-6; 10 bases are shared with TRBD1. The CDR3 covers 16 residues. Per germline, CDR1 MNHNY and CDR2 SVGAGI (reference sequence). V trimming: 5 bases; J trimming: 1 base; junction bases outside the gene matches: 7.

V usage is TRBV5-1 and J usage is TRBJ2-7, with 10 bases fitting TRBD1. With 4 bases clipped from V and 5 bases from J, the junction kept 9 bases outside the gene matches. Germline assignment: CDR1 SGHRS and CDR2 YFSETQ. The CDR3 is made up of 15 amino acids. CDR3 sequence: CASSPPGTGANEQYF. The DNA for the CDR3 is TGCGCCAGCAGCCCACCTGGGACAGGGGCCAACGAGCAGTACTTC.

The chain joins TRBV18 to TRBJ1-1; D might be TRBD1 (5 bases). Trimming stripped 1 base from V and 1 base from J, with 13 bases between. The CDR3 runs 16 residues. Germline V gives CDR1 KGHSH, CDR2 LQKENI. CDR3 DNA sequence: TGTGCCAGCTCACCACGGAATCAGGGAACGAACACTGAAGCTTTCTTT. It translates to CASSPRNQGTNTEAFF.

V and J are TRBV2 and TRBJ2-7, with D uncertain. V was shortened by 8 bases and J by 3 bases, with 8 bases between the two germline ends. CDR3 size: 11 residues. Germline assignment: CDR1 SNHLY and CDR2 FYNNEI. This CDR3 is CASQTRYEQYF. The CDR3 region has the DNA TGTGCCAGCCAGACCCGCTACGAGCAGTACTTC. Full variable domain (rest looked up from reference TRBV2 and TRBJ2-7): EPEVTQTPSHQVTQMGQEVILRCVPISNHLYFYWYRQILGQKVEFLVSFYNNEISEKSEIFDDQFSVERPDGSNFTLKIRSTKLEDSAMYFCASQTRYEQYFGPGTRLTVT.

The chain carries TRBV29-1 and TRBJ1-1; D is uncertain. The CDR3 loop spans 14 amino acids. The V gene's germline CDR1 is SQVTM and CDR2 ANQGSEA. The ends were cut back, 2 bases at V and 1 base at J, with 11 bases in the middle. CDR3 loop: CSVESPGGNTEAFF. For the CDR3, the DNA is TGCAGCGTTGAAAGCCCGGGCGGGAACACTGAAGCTTTCTTT.

The rearrangement joins TRBV7-9 to TRBJ2-2, with D hard to call. The CDR3 totals 14 residues. Trimming shortened V by 0 bases and J by 7 bases, and 9 bases separated the two germline ends. CDR1 and CDR2 from the germline V gene are SEHNR and FQNEAQ (reference sequence). The CDR3 loop reads CASSLAGYGGELFF. DNA for the CDR3: TGTGCCAGCAGCTTAGCGGGGTACGGCGGGGAGCTGTTTTTT.

The genes are TRBV4-2 and TRBJ2-5, with TRBD2 matching over 8 bases. This CDR3 is built from 15 residues. Germline V gene sequence: CDR1 LGHNA, CDR2 YNFKEQ. J lost 5 bases, V lost 0 bases, and 5 bases had no gene match. The CDR3 is CASSQEISGEETQYF. CDR3 in DNA: TGTGCCAGCAGCCAAGAGATTAGCGGGGAGGAGACCCAGTACTTC.

The chain recombines TRBV7-8 with TRBJ2-7; 7 positions agree with TRBD1. From germline, CDR1 is SGHVS and CDR2 FQNEAQ. The ends lost 8 bases at V and 5 bases at J; junction bases unmatched: 12. This CDR3 has 14 residues. This CDR3 reads CASGPNRGVDEQYF. Written as DNA, the CDR3 is TGTGCCAGCGGACCGAACAGGGGCGTCGACGAGCAGTACTTC.

J is TRBJ1-1 and V is TRBV6-5, with 8 bases identical to TRBD1. V shed 4 bases, J shed 4 bases, and the junction held 11 bases outside the gene matches. From germline, CDR1 is MNHEY and CDR2 SVGAGI. The CDR3 extends over 16 amino acids. The CDR3 sequence: CASSSTGQGKGTEAFF. In DNA, the CDR3 is TGTGCCAGCAGTTCGACCGGACAGGGTAAGGGCACTGAAGCTTTCTTT.

With regard to this clone: Other DNA sequences within the sample encode an identical CDR3. The chain links TRBV5-1 to TRBJ1-1; weak D call: TRBD1 (5 bases). The CDR3 runs to 13 residues. Between the trimmed V and J ends, which lost 4 bases and 1 base, there was a span of 8 bases. Germline V gene data show CDR1 as SGHRS and CDR2 as YFSETQ. DNA of the CDR3: TGCGCCAGCAGCCTGCAGGGGAACACTGAAGCTTTCTTT. It encodes CASSLQGNTEAFF.

The chain has TRBV6-5 and TRBJ1-2; TRBD1 matches 7 bases. Germline V lookup: CDR1 MNHEY, CDR2 SVGAGI. The CDR3 is 14 amino acids. J gave up 0 bases and V 4 bases, and 2 bases lay outside the gene matches. CDR3 in amino acids: CASSSGTANYGYTF. In DNA form, the CDR3 reads TGTGCCAGCAGTTCAGGGACAGCTAACTATGGCTACACCTTC.

The CDR3 DNA follows: TGTGCCAGCAGTGACGGGGGGACCACTGAAGCTTTCTTT. It yields the protein CASSDGGTTEAFF. The chain uses TRBV6-1 and TRBJ1-1, with TRBD1 as a possible D gene (5 bases). The CDR3 length is 13 residues. Trimming removed 3 bases from V and 4 bases from J, with 9 bases in between. The V gene's germline CDR1 is MNHNS and CDR2 SASEGT.

The chain couples TRBV7-8 to TRBJ2-2; 10 nucleotides line up with TRBD2. CDR1 and CDR2 (germline): SGHVS, FQNEAQ. CDR3 length equals 14 residues. Losses at the gene ends were 5 bases for V and 6 bases for J; bases not matched to a gene: 3. The CDR3 sequence: CASSISGGAGELFF. The CDR3 nucleotides are TGTGCCAGCAGCATCAGCGGGGGGGCCGGGGAGCTGTTTTTT. Complete variable domain (other parts from reference TRBV7-8 and TRBJ2-2): GAGVSQSPRYKVAKRGQDVALRCDPISGHVSLFWYQQALGQGPEFLTYFQNEAQLDKSGLPSDRFFAERPEGSVSTLKIQRTQQEDSAVYLCASSISGGAGELFFGEGSRLTVL.

The chain carries TRBV18 and TRBJ2-2, with a weak D call TRBD2 (5 bases). The V end lost 1 base, the J end lost 4 bases, and 13 bases lay between the germline ends. CDR3 length: 16 residues. Germline-derived CDR1 and CDR2 are KGHSH and LQKENI. The CDR3 loop reads CASSPRPAGGTGELFF. CDR3 bases: TGTGCCAGCTCACCACGGCCCGCCGGAGGCACCGGGGAGCTGTTTTTT.